Sequencing of this T cell receptor beta chain was carried out in a study of shared clonotypes between healthy human individuals. CDR1 and CDR2 from the germline V gene are MGHDK and SYGVNS. The V end lost 5 bases, the J end lost 5 bases, and 12 bases lay between the germline ends. The length of the CDR3 is 14 residues. Method: immunoSEQ multiplex PCR; TCRdb's copy keeps in-frame clones and lacks some. The table has just over 2,000,000 clones, around 96% seen once. Naive CD8 cells, CD45RO-negative and positively selected for CCR7, excluded terminally differentiated effector memory CD45RA+ cells. V and J are TRBV25-1 and TRBJ2-2; no firm D call. The receptor's source is a man aged 18-30 years in good health. Source material: naive CD8+ T cells sorted from blood. The CDR3, as DNA: TGTGCCAGCAGTCCCCCAGGTGGGACCGGGGAGCTGTTTTTT. Amino acids: CASSPPGGTGELFF.